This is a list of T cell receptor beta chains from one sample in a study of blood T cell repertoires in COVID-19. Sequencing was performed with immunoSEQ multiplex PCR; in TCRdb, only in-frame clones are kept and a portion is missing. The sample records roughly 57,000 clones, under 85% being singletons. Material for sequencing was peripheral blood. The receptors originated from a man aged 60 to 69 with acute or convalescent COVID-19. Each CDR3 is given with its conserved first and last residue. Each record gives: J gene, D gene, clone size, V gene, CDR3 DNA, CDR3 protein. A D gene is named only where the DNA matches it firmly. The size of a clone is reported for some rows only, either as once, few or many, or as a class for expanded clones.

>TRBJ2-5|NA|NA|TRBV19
TGTGCCAGTAGTATAGTTACGAGGGAGACCCAGTACTTC
CASSIVTRETQYF
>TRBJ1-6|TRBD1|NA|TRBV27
TGTGCCAGCACCCGGTGGGACAGAACTTCCTCCTATAATTCACCCCTCCACTTT
CASTRWDRTSSYNSPLHF
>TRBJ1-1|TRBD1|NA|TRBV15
TGTGCCACCAGCGAGGGACAGCCGGGTGCTGAAGCTTTCTTT
CATSEGQPGAEAFF
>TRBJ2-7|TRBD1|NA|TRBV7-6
TGTGCCAGCAGCCTTGGGACAGGTCGTACCTACGAGCAGTACTTC
CASSLGTGRTYEQYF
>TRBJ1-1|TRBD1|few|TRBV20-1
TGCAGTGCTAGTGGACAGGGGGTAGGAAGCACTGAAGCTTTCTTT
CSASGQGVGSTEAFF
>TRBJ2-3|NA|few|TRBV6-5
TGTGCCAGCAGTACGTTAGGGGCCACAGATACGCAGTATTTT
CASSTLGATDTQYF
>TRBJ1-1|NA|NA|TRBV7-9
TGTGCCAGCAGCCTCCAGGTGAACACTGAAGCTTTCTTT
CASSLQVNTEAFF
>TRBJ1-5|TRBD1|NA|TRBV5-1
TGCGCCAGCAGCAGTACAGGGGGCCTAAATCAGCCCCAGCATTTT
CASSSTGGLNQPQHF
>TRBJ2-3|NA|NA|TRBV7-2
TGTGCCAGCAGCCTAACAGGGTACACAGATACGCAGTATTTT
CASSLTGYTDTQYF
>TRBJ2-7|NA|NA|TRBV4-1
TGCGCCAGCAGCCAGGGCCCCCTTTTTACGCGCCACGAGCAGTACTTC
CASSQGPLFTRHEQYF
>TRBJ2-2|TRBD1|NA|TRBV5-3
TGTGCCAGAAGCTTTTTCCCGGGACAGGGTAACACCGGGGAGCTGTTTTTT
CARSFFPGQGNTGELFF
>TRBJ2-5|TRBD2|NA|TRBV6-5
TGTGCCAGCTCCCCCCCTAGCGGAAAAGAGACCCAGTACTTC
CASSPPSGKETQYF
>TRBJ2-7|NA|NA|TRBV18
TGTGCCAGCTCACCATTGAAGTCAACAGGGCGAAGCTCCTACGAGCAGTACTTC
CASSPLKSTGRSSYEQYF
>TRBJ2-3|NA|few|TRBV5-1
TGCGCCAGCAGCTCGGGACTTCCAGATACGCAGTATTTT
CASSSGLPDTQYF
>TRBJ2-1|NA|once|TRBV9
TGTGCCAGCAGCGTAAGCACTACTTCTAACAATGAGCAGTTCTTC
CASSVSTTSNNEQFF
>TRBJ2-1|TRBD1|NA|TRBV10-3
TGTGCCATCAGTGAGTGGGACAGGAGCTCCTACAATGAGCAGTTCTTC
CAISEWDRSSYNEQFF
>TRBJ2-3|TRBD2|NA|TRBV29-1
TGCAGCGTTGATGGGGAGCGGGGGCGCACAGATACGCAGTATTTT
CSVDGERGRTDTQYF
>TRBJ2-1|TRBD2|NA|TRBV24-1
TGTGCCACCAAGGGCGAGGGAGGGGAGCAGTTCTTC
CATKGEGGEQFF
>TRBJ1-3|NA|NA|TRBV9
TGTGCCAGCAGCCCTTATTCAGGGTCTGGAAACACCATATATTTT
CASSPYSGSGNTIYF
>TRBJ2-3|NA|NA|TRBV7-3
TGTGCCAGCAGCCTTAGCATGACGATGACAGATACGCAGTATTTT
CASSLSMTMTDTQYF
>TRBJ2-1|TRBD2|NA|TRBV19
TGTGCCAGTAGGTCGGCGGGGGGGCTCATCGGTGAGCAGTTCTTC
CASRSAGGLIGEQFF
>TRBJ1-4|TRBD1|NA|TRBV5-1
TGCGCCAGCAGCTCTCAAGGGACAGGTGGAGAAAAACTGTTTTTT
CASSSQGTGGEKLFF
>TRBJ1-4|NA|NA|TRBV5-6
TGTGCCAGCAGTAACCCACAGGGATCTAATGAAAAACTGTTTTTT
CASSNPQGSNEKLFF
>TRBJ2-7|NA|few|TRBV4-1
TGCGCCAGCAGCCAAGATCCCCCAGGGTTGTCCTACGAGCAGTACTTC
CASSQDPPGLSYEQYF
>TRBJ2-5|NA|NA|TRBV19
TGTGCCACGCGGGGTCCGGCCCAAGAGACCCAGTACTTC
CATRGPAQETQYF
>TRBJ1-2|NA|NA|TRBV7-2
TGTGCCAGCAGCTCCCGACAGGCCCACTATGGCTACACCTTC
CASSSRQAHYGYTF
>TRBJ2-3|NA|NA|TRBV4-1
TGCGCCAGCAGCCAAGACCTCGACGGGGTTACGAGAGCAGATACGCAGTATTTT
CASSQDLDGVTRADTQYF
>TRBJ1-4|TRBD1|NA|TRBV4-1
TGCGCCAGCAGCCATTCAAGAGGAGGGACAGGGGGGCCCAAACTGTTTTTT
CASSHSRGGTGGPKLFF
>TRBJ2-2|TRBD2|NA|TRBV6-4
TGTGCCAGCAGCGTTATAGCGGGTACCGGGGAGCTGTTTTTT
CASSVIAGTGELFF